This T cell receptor beta chain comes out of a study of blood T cell repertoires in COVID-19. About the study: Researchers got acute and convalescent COVID-19 samples from the United States, Italy and Spain.

Germline CDR1 reads SGHRS; CDR2 reads YFSETQ. The V gene lost 2 bases and the J gene lost 0 bases, with 8 bases spanning the gap. This CDR3 region has 14 residues. Data came from immunoSEQ multiplex PCR; TCRdb stores just in-frame clones and leaves some out. This sample carries about 290,000 clones, about nine tenths of them seen once, and the ten largest clones take less than 3%. This clonotype originated in a young woman with active or convalescent COVID-19. The V and J genes are TRBV5-1 and TRBJ1-1, with no clear D. The sample was peripheral blood. The CDR3 sequence is CASSLLGLNTEAFF. CDR3 in DNA: TGCGCCAGCAGCTTACTCGGGTTGAACACTGAAGCTTTCTTT.